The 21 T cell receptor beta chains below all came from one sample that was sequenced in a study of T cell changes during pregnancy in multiple sclerosis. Profiled with immunoSEQ multiplex PCR; TCRdb holds only in-frame clones, not every one. In the table there are about 56,000 clones, roughly nine tenths of which are singletons. Material: CD4+ T cells from peripheral blood mononuclear cells, obtained in the third trimester of pregnancy. These receptors were collected from a female donor with multiple sclerosis, enrolled in a pregnancy study.

The chain couples TRBV19 to TRBJ1-2; TRBD1 might be the D (6 bases). Germline V gives CDR1 LNHDA, CDR2 SQIVND (reference sequence). Deletions cut 3 bases from V and 10 bases from J, with 18 bases between. The CDR3 sequence is 14 residues long. The CDR3 region has the DNA TGTGCCAGTAGTATGGTCCGGGACACTTCCGTCTACACCTTC. Translating gives CASSMVRDTSVYTF.

This clone was seen just once. This rearrangement joins TRBV7-2 to TRBJ1-4; maybe TRBD1 (5 bases). The CDR3 runs to 16 residues. CDR1 and CDR2 from the germline V gene are SGHTA and FQGNSA. The V and J ends lost 0 bases and 6 bases respectively, with 14 bases between them. CDR3 nucleotide sequence: TGTGCCAGCAGCTTAGCGATGACAGCTCGGGATGAAAAACTGTTTTTT. This translates into CASSLAMTARDEKLFF.

This chain connects TRBV6-1 to TRBJ1-1; no definite D call. In germline, CDR1 is MNHNS, CDR2 SASEGT. This CDR3 is built from 13 residues. Trimming removed 6 bases at V and 2 bases at J, with 10 bases between. The CDR3 DNA reads TGTGCCAGCAGGGAGTCGACCAACACTGAAGCTTTCTTT. Translated: CASRESTNTEAFF.

V gene TRBV4-2 combines with J gene TRBJ2-2, with TRBD1 as a possible D gene (6 bases). Per the germline V gene, CDR1 is LGHNA and CDR2 is YNFKEQ. The CDR3 spans 14 residues. V shed 1 base and J shed 6 bases, with 9 bases lying between them. CDR3 DNA: TGTGCCAGCAGCCAAGGGGGGCTCTCCGGGGAGCTGTTTTTT. Translating it yields CASSQGGLSGELFF.

The V call is TRBV11-1, the J call TRBJ2-7; D not resolved. Germline CDR1 SGHAT, CDR2 FQDESV (reference sequence). Trimming left V 1 base short and J 6 bases short, with 7 bases between. The CDR3 is 12 amino acids. CDR3 DNA sequence: TGTGCCAGCAGCTTAGAACGGAGCGAGCAGTACTTC. Residues: CASSLERSEQYF.

This clone appeared a few times. CDR3 coding DNA: TGCGCCAGCAGCTTCTCACAGGTCGGGGGCTACACCTTC. Its protein product is CASSFSQVGGYTF. V usage is TRBV5-1 and J usage is TRBJ1-2; maybe TRBD1 (5 bases). The CDR3 covers 13 residues. V dropped 2 bases and J dropped 8 bases, with 13 bases sitting between them. Germline CDR1 reads SGHRS; CDR2 reads YFSETQ.

The chain couples TRBV5-1 to TRBJ2-1; TRBD2 aligns across 10 bases. J was trimmed by 7 bases and V by 0 bases; bases with no gene match: 10. This CDR3 comprises 17 residues. Germline V gene sequence: CDR1 SGHRS, CDR2 YFSETQ. The CDR3 nucleotides read TGCGCCAGCAGCTTGGGTTCCACCTCTAGCGGGGGTAATGAGCAGTTCTTC. This codes for CASSLGSTSSGGNEQFF.

This clone has just one count. This chain joins TRBV6-5 and TRBJ1-2, with D tentatively TRBD1 (5 bases). Trimming shortened V by 0 bases and J by 2 bases, and 10 bases separated the two germline ends. Germline V lookup: CDR1 MNHEY, CDR2 SVGAGI. This CDR3 comprises 15 residues. CDR3 nucleotide sequence: TGTGCCAGCAGTTACTCTCTGGCAGGGAACTATGGCTACACCTTC. Protein sequence: CASSYSLAGNYGYTF.

V usage is TRBV5-1 and J usage is TRBJ1-2; 10 bases map to TRBD1. In germline, CDR1 is SGHRS, CDR2 YFSETQ. V dropped 4 bases and J dropped 6; count of bases not matched to a gene: 3. This CDR3 contains 13 residues. Here the CDR3 DNA reads TGCGCCAGCAGCACAGGGACAGGGGATGGCTACACCTTC. This gives the protein CASSTGTGDGYTF.

This clone was counted between two and nine times. The rearrangement uses TRBV5-1 and TRBJ1-4; 8 bases line up with TRBD1. The CDR3 sequence is 12 residues long. The V segment lost 4 bases and the J segment 7 bases; nucleotides outside the gene matches: 0. From germline, CDR1 is SGHRS and CDR2 YFSETQ. The CDR3 DNA sequence: TGCGCCAGCAGCGACAGGGGTGAAAAACTGTTTTTT. Its translation: CASSDRGEKLFF.

V usage is TRBV18 and J usage is TRBJ1-2, with D uncertain. The V gene's germline CDR1 is KGHSH and CDR2 LQKENI. The CDR3 has 15 amino acids. Trimming removed 2 bases from V and 4 bases from J, with 14 bases in between. DNA of the CDR3: TGTGCCAGCTCACCAGTTCCCGACACGTCCTATGGCTACACCTTC. Translation gives CASSPVPDTSYGYTF.

For the CDR3, the DNA is TGCGCCAGCAGCCAGGAATTGCGGACAGTCATGAACACTGAAGCTTTCTTT. It translates to CASSQELRTVMNTEAFF. The chain is built from TRBV4-3 and TRBJ1-1; D perhaps matches TRBD1 (6 bases). The CDR3 sequence is 17 residues long. V gave up 3 bases and J gave up 0 bases, with 17 bases separating them. Per germline, CDR1 LGHNA and CDR2 YSLEER.

V gene TRBV6-6 combines with J gene TRBJ1-2; 7 bases align to TRBD1. Looked up from germline, CDR1 is MNHNY and CDR2 is SVGAGI (reference sequence). V lost 9 bases and J lost 5; bases outside the gene matches: 15. The CDR3 runs 15 residues. The CDR3 DNA sequence: TGTGCCAGTCTTTTAACACCAGGGGGACAGTATGGCTACACCTTC. As protein: CASLLTPGGQYGYTF.

This chain uses TRBV6-1 with TRBJ1-2; D remains unclear. Germline values: CDR1 MNHNS, CDR2 SASEGT. V was pared by 1 base and J by 5 bases, with 14 bases between. The CDR3 contains 15 residues. This CDR3 reads CASSEGEGGVYGYTF. The CDR3 DNA reads TGTGCCAGCAGTGAAGGGGAGGGTGGGGTTTATGGCTACACCTTC.

J is TRBJ2-7 and V is TRBV27, with a weak D call TRBD2 (6 bases). V lost 3 bases and J lost 1, with 13 bases in between. This CDR3 region has 15 residues. Germline CDR1 and CDR2: MNHEY and SMNVEV (reference sequence). CDR3 coding DNA: TGTGCCAGCAGTTTGACTCTAGCGACGTCCTACGAGCAGTACTTC. This codes for CASSLTLATSYEQYF.

CDR3 sequence reads: CASSLGSGLYEQYF. CDR3 nucleotide sequence: TGTGCCAGCAGCTTAGGGAGCGGGCTTTACGAGCAGTACTTC. This sequence joins TRBV7-2 and TRBJ2-7, with D tentatively TRBD2 (6 bases). Germline lookup yields CDR1 SGHTA and CDR2 FQGNSA. V dropped 1 base and J dropped 4 bases, with 11 bases sitting between them. The CDR3 sequence is 14 residues long.

The CDR3 DNA is TGCGCCAGCAGCCCGGGACAGTTCCTCACAGATACGCAGTATTTT. Protein sequence: CASSPGQFLTDTQYF. The genes are TRBV5-1 and TRBJ2-3, with 7 bases matching TRBD1. Trimming took 4 bases from V and 2 from J; bases not matched to a gene: 7. The CDR3 has 15 amino acids. Germline V gene data show CDR1 as SGHRS and CDR2 as YFSETQ.

The chain has TRBV15 and TRBJ1-3; the D is unclear. In germline, CDR1 is LNHNV, CDR2 YYDKDF (reference sequence). The CDR3 sequence is 14 residues long. V dropped 5 bases and J dropped 0 bases, with 8 bases sitting between them. The chain's CDR3 is CATSRTGSGNTIYF. As DNA, the CDR3 is TGTGCCACCAGCCGGACTGGCTCTGGAAACACCATATATTTT. The variable domain in full, with the rest retrieved from reference TRBV15 and TRBJ1-3, is DAMVIQNPRYQVTQFGKPVTLSCSQTLNHNVMYWYQQKSSQAPKLLFHYYDKDFNNEADTPDNFQSRRPNTSFCFLDIRSPGLGDTAMYLCATSRTGSGNTIYFGEGSWLTVV.

The chain is built from TRBV19 and TRBJ2-3; D not certain. V was trimmed by 6 bases and J by 1 base, leaving 14 bases between them. The germline V gene encodes CDR1 LNHDA and CDR2 SQIVND (reference sequence). This CDR3 is built from 15 residues. Here the CDR3 DNA reads TGTGCCAGTAGACCGGGTCTCAAACGCACAGATACGCAGTATTTT. It yields the protein CASRPGLKRTDTQYF.

This chain links TRBV7-9 with TRBJ1-1, with D maybe TRBD1 (6 bases). V was pared by 5 bases and J by 3 bases, with 13 bases between. The CDR3 has 14 residues. Germline CDR1 and CDR2: SEHNR and FQNEAQ (reference sequence). CDR3 DNA: TGTGCCAGCAGCCCCACAGGGTATGACACTGAAGCTTTCTTT. Protein product: CASSPTGYDTEAFF.

This rearrangement joins TRBV14 to TRBJ2-5; maybe TRBD1 (6 bases). Trimming removed 3 bases at V and 5 bases at J, with 16 bases between. In germline, CDR1 is SGHDN, CDR2 FVKESK. The CDR3 length is 15 residues. For the CDR3, the DNA is TGTGCCAGCAGCCAGGTAGCCGGGACATGGGAGACCCAGTACTTC. Its protein is CASSQVAGTWETQYF.